The sequence of this T cell receptor (beta chain) was determined in a study of cytomegalovirus exposure and HLA in healthy donors. This clone appeared a few times. No antigen is known for it. Losses at the gene ends were 5 bases for V and 5 bases for J; bases not matched to a gene: 5. This CDR3 contains 15 residues. The germline CDR1 and CDR2 sequences are SGHAT and FQNNGV. The PCR contained 60 Vbeta and 13 Jbeta primers. Profiled with immunoSEQ multiplex PCR; TCRdb holds only in-frame clones, not every one. The profile shows approximately 110,000 clones, around three quarters of them singletons. The study's findings and limits: Overall, approximately 150 TCR beta chains were annotated as cytomegalovirus-associated. The majority of CMV-associated TCR beta chains were reported as apparently HLA-restricted in a later analysis. A later analysis reportedly found fewer N-insertions in an Asian-associated ancestry cluster than the roughly 670-donor mean. Many donors shared some public TCRs, even though most TCR sequences were rare.

This TCR was recovered from a woman between 35 and 50 years old in good health and CMV-seropositive. Sequenced input: PBMCs. This chain links TRBV11-2 with TRBJ2-3; 12 nucleotides line up with TRBD2. The CDR3 nucleotides are TGTGCCAGCAGCCCGGGGGGACTAGCGGGAGATACGCAGTATTTT. Translating gives CASSPGGLAGDTQYF.